The 22 T cell receptor beta chains reported below all come from one sample, sequenced in a study of blood T cell repertoires in COVID-19. This table comes from immunoSEQ multiplex PCR, and its TCRdb copy is limited to in-frame clones, with some not included. The data show tens of thousands of clones, 65% to 85% seen once. The sequenced material came from peripheral blood. The source of these receptors is a man older than 75 with active or convalescent COVID-19.

The V call is TRBV6-5, the J call TRBJ1-6; TRBD1 matches at 9 bases. Per germline, CDR1 MNHEY and CDR2 SVGAGI. The CDR3 contains 13 residues. Trimming at V came to 9 bases and at J to 6 bases, leaving 3 bases not matched to a gene. The CDR3 nucleotides are TGTGCCAGTGGGACAGGGACTAATTCACCCCTCCACTTT. This encodes CASGTGTNSPLHF.

The J gene is TRBJ2-6, the V gene TRBV19, with D possibly matching TRBD1 (6 bases). The length of the CDR3 is 17 residues. Deletions cut 3 bases from V and 0 bases from J, with 12 bases between. Germline CDR1 LNHDA, CDR2 SQIVND (reference sequence). Here the CDR3 DNA reads TGTGCCAGTAGTATTCAGGGGTCGAGCTCTGGGGCCAACGTCCTGACTTTC. This sequence encodes CASSIQGSSSGANVLTF.

This clone was picked up a small number of times. The chain combines TRBV29-1 with TRBJ2-3; TRBD1 matches at 7 bases. J lost 6 bases, V lost 7 bases, and 10 bases had no gene match. The CDR3 runs to 13 residues. Germline CDR1 SQVTM, CDR2 ANQGSEA. The CDR3 DNA follows: TGCAGCGCCCGAAGGACGACAGGGGATACGCAGTATTTT. Translating it yields CSARRTTGDTQYF.

J is TRBJ2-1 and V is TRBV5-1; 7 nucleotides align to TRBD2. The junction had 11 bases not matched to a gene; V was cut back by 0 bases and J by 5 bases. Looked up from germline, CDR1 is SGHRS and CDR2 is YFSETQ. The CDR3 spans 17 residues. The CDR3 DNA reads as TGCGCCAGCAGCTTGGGGGCGGCGGGGGTAACTCACAATGAGCAGTTCTTC. This encodes CASSLGAAGVTHNEQFF.

This chain links TRBV5-4 with TRBJ2-1, with 12 bases identical to TRBD2. The CDR3 length is 18 residues. V trimming: 4 bases; J trimming: 0 bases; junction bases outside the gene matches: 8. Germline CDR1 SGHNT, CDR2 YYREEE (reference sequence). The CDR3 nucleotides read TGTGCCAGCAGCCCCGGGACTAGCGGGCCTAGCTCCTACAATGAGCAGTTCTTC. It codes for CASSPGTSGPSSYNEQFF. Complete variable domain (other parts from reference TRBV5-4 and TRBJ2-1): ETGVTQSPTHLIKTRGQQVTLRCSSQSGHNTVSWYQQALGQGPQFIFQYYREEENGRGNFPPRFSGLQFPNYSSELNVNALELDDSALYLCASSPGTSGPSSYNEQFFGPGTRLTVL.

This rearrangement joins TRBV11-2 to TRBJ1-6, with D uncertain. Trimming stripped 2 bases from V and 7 bases from J, with 12 bases between. Germline V gene data show CDR1 as SGHAT and CDR2 as FQNNGV. There are 15 residues in the CDR3. CDR3 nucleotide sequence: TGTGCCAGCAGCTTACTTCTGCAAAGCAATTCACCCCTCCACTTT. As protein: CASSLLLQSNSPLHF.

The gene calls are TRBV12-3 or TRBV12-4 and TRBJ2-5; D not certain. The CDR3 is 12 amino acids. The V end lost 6 bases, the J end lost 5 bases, and 10 bases lay between the germline ends. For the CDR3, the DNA is TGTGCCAGCAGCCTAACGGTGGAGACCCAGTACTTC. It yields the protein CASSLTVETQYF.

The V call is TRBV7-2, the J call TRBJ2-3; weak D call: TRBD1 (5 bases). The V gene's germline CDR1 is SGHTA and CDR2 FQGNSA. Deletions cut 5 bases from V and 2 bases from J, with 11 bases between. This CDR3 has 14 amino acids. CDR3 residues: CASSGAQVTDTQYF. The CDR3 nucleotides read TGTGCCAGCAGCGGGGCACAGGTCACAGATACGCAGTATTTT. Drawing the rest from reference TRBV7-2 and TRBJ2-3, the complete variable domain is GAGVSQSPSNKVTEKGKDVELRCDPISGHTALYWYRQSLGQGLEFLIYFQGNSAPDKSGLPSDRFSAERTGGSVSTLTIQRTQQEDSAVYLCASSGAQVTDTQYFGPGTRLTVL.

The V and J genes are TRBV7-2 and TRBJ2-5; 8 nucleotides agree with TRBD2. The V gene's germline CDR1 is SGHTA and CDR2 FQGNSA. J was trimmed by 4 bases and V by 1 base; bases with no gene match: 5. The CDR3 length is 15 residues. Here the CDR3 reads CASSLDGGASETQYF. The CDR3 DNA sequence: TGTGCCAGCAGCTTAGACGGGGGGGCCTCAGAGACCCAGTACTTC.

The chain couples TRBV11-2 to TRBJ1-4; TRBD1 agrees at 9 bases. With 5 bases clipped from V and 8 bases from J, the junction kept 6 bases outside the gene matches. The germline V gene encodes CDR1 SGHAT and CDR2 FQNNGV. The CDR3 is 14 amino acids. The CDR3 loop is CASSRDRANEKLFF. The CDR3 DNA follows: TGTGCCAGCAGCCGGGACAGGGCAAACGAAAAACTGTTTTTT.

As DNA, the CDR3 is TGTGCCAGCAGTTTGGGACAGGGTCTGAACAATGAGCAGTTCTTC. It translates to CASSLGQGLNNEQFF. The chain links TRBV27 to TRBJ2-1; 9 bases align to TRBD1. The CDR3 is 15 residues long. Germline loops: CDR1 MNHEY, CDR2 SMNVEV (reference sequence). Losses at the gene ends were 3 bases for V and 5 bases for J; bases not matched to a gene: 5.

V and J are TRBV9 and TRBJ2-1; TRBD2 is a possible D gene (6 bases). V was shortened by 8 bases and J by 4 bases, with 19 bases between the two germline ends. The CDR3 loop spans 15 amino acids. Per germline, CDR1 SGDLS and CDR2 YYNGEE. Written as DNA, the CDR3 is TGTGCCAGTACCCCTGAGGGAGGATTGTACAATGAGCAGTTCTTC. It specifies CASTPEGGLYNEQFF.

This clone was observed once. The chain combines TRBV19 with TRBJ2-6, with 9 bases aligning to TRBD1. The length of the CDR3 is 19 residues. Trimming cost V 5 bases and J 0 bases; bases outside gene matches: 11. Germline V gene lookup returns CDR1 LNHDA and CDR2 SQIVND (reference sequence). The CDR3, as DNA: TGTGCCAGTAGTGCCTCCGGGACAGGGCTTCTCTCTGGGGCCAACGTCCTGACTTTC. This translates into CASSASGTGLLSGANVLTF.

This clone has just a few counts. This chain joins TRBV5-1 and TRBJ1-5, with D possibly TRBD1 on 6 matching bases. The CDR3 sequence is 13 residues long. Germline values: CDR1 SGHRS, CDR2 YFSETQ. V was clipped by 4 bases and J by 9 bases, with 14 bases between them. In DNA, the CDR3 is TGCGCCAGCAGCAGGGGGGGAGAAGGGCCCCAGCATTTT. It codes for CASSRGGEGPQHF.

This CDR3 is CSVARTGAYGYTF. CDR3 nucleotides: TGCAGCGTTGCTAGGACAGGGGCCTATGGCTACACCTTC. The chain combines TRBV29-1 with TRBJ1-2, with 9 positions matching TRBD1. V trimming: 4 bases; J trimming: 4 bases; junction bases outside the gene matches: 4. The germline V gene has CDR1 SQVTM and CDR2 ANQGSEA. The CDR3 sequence is 13 residues long.

This chain joins TRBV30 and TRBJ1-1; D ambiguous. In germline, CDR1 is GTSNPN, CDR2 SVGIG (reference sequence). The CDR3 runs 11 residues. Trimming stripped 0 bases from V and 8 bases from J, with 7 bases between. The CDR3 loop reads CAWSVFIEAFF. The CDR3 DNA reads as TGTGCCTGGAGTGTATTTATAGAAGCTTTCTTT.

This chain joins TRBV3-1 (or the pseudogene TRBV3-2) and TRBJ2-7, with D possibly being TRBD1 (5 bases). Trimming stripped 1 base from V and 4 bases from J, with 11 bases between. The CDR3 covers 14 residues. Germline assignment: CDR1 LGHDT and CDR2 YNNKEL (reference sequence). As DNA, the CDR3 is TGTGCCAGCAGCCAAGCGCGGACACATTACGAGCAGTACTTC. It encodes CASSQARTHYEQYF.

V gene TRBV24-1 combines with J gene TRBJ1-2; maybe TRBD1 (5 bases). Trimming left V 2 bases short and J 4 bases short, with 10 bases between. Germline V gene lookup returns CDR1 KGHDR and CDR2 SFDVKD. This CDR3 contains 14 residues. DNA for the CDR3: TGTGCCACCAGTGATTCAGGGAGGGGCTATGGCTACACCTTC. It yields the protein CATSDSGRGYGYTF.

The chain recombines TRBV5-1 with TRBJ1-5, with TRBD1 identical over 8 bases. CDR1 is SGHRS, CDR2 YFSETQ, per germline. Germline trimming cut 3 bases from V and 0 bases from J; bases unmatched to any gene: 5. CDR3 length equals 16 residues. DNA for the CDR3: TGCGCCAGCAGCTGGGGGACAGGTAATAGCAATCAGCCCCAGCATTTT. It translates to CASSWGTGNSNQPQHF.

The rearrangement joins TRBV18 to TRBJ1-1; D is possibly TRBD1 (5 bases). This CDR3 region has 13 residues. V lost 3 bases, J lost 1 base, and 6 bases lay in between. Germline-derived CDR1 and CDR2 are KGHSH and LQKENI. The CDR3 protein is CASSPGGNTEAFF. The DNA for the CDR3 is TGTGCCAGCTCACCGGGGGGGAACACTGAAGCTTTCTTT.

The genes are TRBV7-3 and TRBJ2-2; 8 positions match TRBD1. Germline loops: CDR1 SGHTA, CDR2 FQGTGA. This CDR3 is built from 15 residues. V lost 8 bases, J lost 3 bases, and 8 bases stayed unmatched. The CDR3 reads CASRGQTGDTGELFF. The CDR3 DNA follows: TGTGCCAGCCGAGGTCAGACAGGGGACACCGGGGAGCTGTTTTTT.

The rearrangement joins TRBV7-9 to TRBJ2-7, with D hard to call. The CDR3 is made up of 15 amino acids. V lost 5 bases to trimming and J lost 1 base, with 15 bases between them. The germline V gene has CDR1 SEHNR and CDR2 FQNEAQ (reference sequence). The chain's CDR3 is CASSPRDNPSYEQYF. CDR3 DNA sequence: TGTGCCAGCAGCCCCCGAGACAACCCTTCCTACGAGCAGTACTTC. The full variable domain, its missing parts supplied by reference TRBV7-9 and TRBJ2-7, is DTGVSQNPRHKITKRGQNVTFRCDPISEHNRLYWYRQTLGQGPEFLTYFQNEAQLEKSRLLSDRFSAERPKGSFSTLEIQRTEQGDSAMYLCASSPRDNPSYEQYFGPGTRLTVT.